This T cell receptor (beta chain) appears in the sequencing data of a study of cytomegalovirus exposure and HLA in healthy donors. Study-wide points: A later look showed TCR association rates differing by HLA locus, highest for DRB1 and lowest for HLA-C. There were three CMV-associated chains whose specificity for CMV antigens was confirmed in vitro.

The PCR made use of 60 Vbeta and 13 Jbeta primers. Profiling relied on immunoSEQ multiplex PCR, and the TCRdb table lists in-frame clones only, not all of them. The sample includes more than 140,000 clones, around 65% of them seen just once. Donors likely had unrecorded immune exposures despite being nominally healthy when sampled. Germline CDR1 reads SGHRS; CDR2 reads YFSETQ. The CDR3 covers 13 residues. Losses at the gene ends were 5 bases for V and 5 bases for J; bases not matched to a gene: 3. Points on this clone: No antigen is known for it. The sample has other DNA sequences that encode this CDR3 too.

The sample taken for sequencing was PBMCs. V gene TRBV5-1 combines with J gene TRBJ1-1; 10 bases agree with TRBD1. The TCR sequence derives from a woman in her 30s in good health and CMV-seropositive. The CDR3 loop is CASSWTGGTEAFF. The DNA for the CDR3 is TGCGCCAGCAGTTGGACAGGGGGTACTGAAGCTTTCTTT.